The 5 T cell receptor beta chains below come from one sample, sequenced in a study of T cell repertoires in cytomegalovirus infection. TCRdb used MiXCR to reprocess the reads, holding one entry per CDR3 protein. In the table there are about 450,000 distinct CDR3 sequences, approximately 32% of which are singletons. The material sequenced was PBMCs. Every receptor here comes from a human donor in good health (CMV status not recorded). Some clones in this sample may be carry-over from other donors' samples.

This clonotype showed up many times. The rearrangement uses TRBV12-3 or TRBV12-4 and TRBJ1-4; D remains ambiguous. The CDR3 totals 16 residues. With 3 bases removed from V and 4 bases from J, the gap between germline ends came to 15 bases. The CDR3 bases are TGTGCCAGCAGTTTGGACCCACCGGGCGGTAATGAAAAACTGTTTTTT. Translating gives CASSLDPPGGNEKLFF.

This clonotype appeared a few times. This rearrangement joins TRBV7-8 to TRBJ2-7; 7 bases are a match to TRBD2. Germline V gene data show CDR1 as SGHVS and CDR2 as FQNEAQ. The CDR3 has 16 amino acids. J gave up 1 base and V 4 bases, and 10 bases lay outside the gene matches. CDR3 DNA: TGTGCCAGCAGCTCCAATACCCCTAGCGGATCCTACGAGCAGTACTTC. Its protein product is CASSSNTPSGSYEQYF.

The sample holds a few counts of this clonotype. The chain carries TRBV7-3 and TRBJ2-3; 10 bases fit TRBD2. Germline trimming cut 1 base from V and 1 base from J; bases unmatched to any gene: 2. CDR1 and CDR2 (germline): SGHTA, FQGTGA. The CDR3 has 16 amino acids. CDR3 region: CASSLNSGGRTDTQYF. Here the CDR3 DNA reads TGTGCCAGCAGCTTAAATAGCGGGGGGCGCACAGATACGCAGTATTTT.

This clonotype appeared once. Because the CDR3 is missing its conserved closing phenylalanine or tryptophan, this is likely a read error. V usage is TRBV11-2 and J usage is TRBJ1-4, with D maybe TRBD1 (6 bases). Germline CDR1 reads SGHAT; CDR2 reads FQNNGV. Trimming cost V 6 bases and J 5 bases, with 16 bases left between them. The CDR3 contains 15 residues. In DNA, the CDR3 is TGTGCCAGCAGGCGCCCCGGGGGCCGGAATGAAAAACTGTTTATT. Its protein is CASRRPGGRNEKLFI.

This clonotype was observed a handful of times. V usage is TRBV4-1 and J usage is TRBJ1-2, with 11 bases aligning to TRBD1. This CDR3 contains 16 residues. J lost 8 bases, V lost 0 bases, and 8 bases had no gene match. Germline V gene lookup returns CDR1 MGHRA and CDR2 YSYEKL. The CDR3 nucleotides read TGCGCCAGCAGCCAAGATTCCCCTCGGACAGGGGGCGGCTACACCTTC. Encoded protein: CASSQDSPRTGGGYTF.